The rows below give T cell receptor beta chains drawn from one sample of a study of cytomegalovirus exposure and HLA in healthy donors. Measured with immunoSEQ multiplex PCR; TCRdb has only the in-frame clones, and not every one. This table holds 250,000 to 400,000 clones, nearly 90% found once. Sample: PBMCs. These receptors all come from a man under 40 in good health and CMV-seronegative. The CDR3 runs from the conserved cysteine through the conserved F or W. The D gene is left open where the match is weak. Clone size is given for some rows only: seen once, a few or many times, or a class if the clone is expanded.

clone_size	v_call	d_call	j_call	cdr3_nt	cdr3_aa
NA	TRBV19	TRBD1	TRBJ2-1	TGTGCCAGTAGCACCGGGACAGGGGCCTACAATGAGCAGTTCTTC	CASSTGTGAYNEQFF
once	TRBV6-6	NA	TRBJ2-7	TGTGCCAGCAGCTCCCGGGGGGCCAAATACGAGCAGTACTTC	CASSSRGAKYEQYF
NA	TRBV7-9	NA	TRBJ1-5	TGTGCCAGCAGCTTATCGGGGGGGGGCAATCAGCCCCAGCATTTT	CASSLSGGGNQPQHF
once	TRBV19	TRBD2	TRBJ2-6	TGTGCCAGTAGTGCGCGACTAGCGGGGGGCTCCGGGGCCAACGTCCTGACTTTC	CASSARLAGGSGANVLTF
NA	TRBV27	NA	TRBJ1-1	TGTGCCAGCAGTTTTCTAATGAACACTGAAGCTTTCTTT	CASSFLMNTEAFF
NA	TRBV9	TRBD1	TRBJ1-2	TGTGCCAGCAGCGTAGCTACAGGGGATGGTAACTATGGCTACACCTTC	CASSVATGDGNYGYTF
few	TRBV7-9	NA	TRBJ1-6	TGTGCCAGCAGCTTAGATGGGGTGTTGAGGGCTAATTCACCCCTCCACTTT	CASSLDGVLRANSPLHF
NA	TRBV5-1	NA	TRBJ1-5	TGCGCCAGCAGCCCCTTGGGAGGGGCAAATCAGCCCCAGCATTTT	CASSPLGGANQPQHF
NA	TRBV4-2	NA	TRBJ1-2	TGTGCCAGCAGCCAAGATCACAGGGCCCACTATGGCTACACCTTC	CASSQDHRAHYGYTF
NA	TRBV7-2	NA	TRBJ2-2	TGTGCCAGCAGCCAGAAGACTAGTAGGAACACCGGGGAGCTGTTTTTT	CASSQKTSRNTGELFF
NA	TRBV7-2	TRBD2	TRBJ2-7	TGTGCCAGCAGCTTCCAGACTAGCGGGGGGGCCGACGAGCAGTACTTC	CASSFQTSGGADEQYF
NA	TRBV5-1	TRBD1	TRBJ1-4	TGCGCCAGCAGCAACCAGGGGGCTGGGGAAAAACTGTTTTTT	CASSNQGAGEKLFF
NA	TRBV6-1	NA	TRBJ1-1	TGTGCCAGCACGTGGGCACGGAACACTGAAGCTTTCTTT	CASTWARNTEAFF
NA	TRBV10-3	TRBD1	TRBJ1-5	TGTGCCATCAGTGAGTCCTTGTACAGGGGGAATGGTAATCAGCCCCAGCATTTT	CAISESLYRGNGNQPQHF
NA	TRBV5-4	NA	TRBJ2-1	TGTGCCAGCAGGACGGGAGCTAATTACAATGAGCAGTTCTTC	CASRTGANYNEQFF
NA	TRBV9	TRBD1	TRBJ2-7	TGTGCCAGCAGCGCCTTCACAGGGGTCGGCAGCGACGAGCAGTACTTC	CASSAFTGVGSDEQYF
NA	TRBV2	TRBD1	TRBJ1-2	TGTGCCAGCAGTGCTGGGACAGGGGATCACGGCTACACCTTC	CASSAGTGDHGYTF
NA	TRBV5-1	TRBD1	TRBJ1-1	TGCGCCAGCAGCCGGGACAGGGTCGGCACTGAAGCTTTCTTT	CASSRDRVGTEAFF
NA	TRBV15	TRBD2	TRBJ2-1	TGTGCCACCAGCAGAGATCTCCTGGCGGGGGGCCCTCAGTTCTTC	CATSRDLLAGGPQFF
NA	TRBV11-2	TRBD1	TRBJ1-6	TGTGCCAGCAGCTCAGACAGGGTTTCAGATTCACCCCTCCACTTT	CASSSDRVSDSPLHF
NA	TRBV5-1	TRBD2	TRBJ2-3	TGCGCCAGCAGCTTGCTAGCGGGAGACACAGATACGCAGTATTTT	CASSLLAGDTDTQYF
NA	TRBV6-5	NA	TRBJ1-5	TGTGCCAGCAGTTACTCACGGTTCTCCAATCAGCCCCAGCATTTT	CASSYSRFSNQPQHF
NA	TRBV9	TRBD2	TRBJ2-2	TGTGCCAGCAGCGATCTAGCGGGGCCCCCGAACACCGGGGAGCTGTTTTTT	CASSDLAGPPNTGELFF
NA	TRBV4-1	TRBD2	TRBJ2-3	TGCGCCAGCAGCCGCCTATTTTCAGTCGGGACTAGCGGGGGGGGAAATACGCAGTATTTT	CASSRLFSVGTSGGGNTQYF
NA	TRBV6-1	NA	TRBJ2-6	TGTGCCAGCAGTGAAGACTCCCGGAGCTCTGGGGCCAACGTCCTGACTTTC	CASSEDSRSSGANVLTF
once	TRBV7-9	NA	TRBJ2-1	TGTGCCAGCAGCCCGGGGGCTAGAGGGGGCCATGAGCAGTTCTTC	CASSPGARGGHEQFF
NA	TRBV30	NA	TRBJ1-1	TGTGCCTGGAGTGTACGGGTGAACACTGAAGCTTTCTTT	CAWSVRVNTEAFF
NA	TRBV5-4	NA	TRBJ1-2	TGTGCCAGCAGTTCGACAGCCTACTATGGCTACACCTTC	CASSSTAYYGYTF
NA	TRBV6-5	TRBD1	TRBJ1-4	TGTGCCAGCAGTTTCGGACAGGGGATAGAAAAACTGTTTTTT	CASSFGQGIEKLFF
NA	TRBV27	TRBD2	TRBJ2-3	TGTGCCAGCAGTTTAGCTAGCGGGGACACAGATACGCAGTATTTT	CASSLASGDTDTQYF
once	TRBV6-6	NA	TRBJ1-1	TGTGCCAGCAGTTACTTCCAGGGAACTGAAGCTTTCTTT	CASSYFQGTEAFF
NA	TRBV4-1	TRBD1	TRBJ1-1	TGCGCCAGCAGCCAGGGACAGGGAAGGAGGGACACTGAAGCTTTCTTT	CASSQGQGRRDTEAFF
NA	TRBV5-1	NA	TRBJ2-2	TGCGCCAGCAGCTTGGCCAATAGGGGAAACACCGGGGAGCTGTTTTTT	CASSLANRGNTGELFF
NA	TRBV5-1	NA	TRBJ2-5	TGCGCCAGCAGCTCACGCACTAGCATCCCCCAAGAGACCCAGTACTTC	CASSSRTSIPQETQYF
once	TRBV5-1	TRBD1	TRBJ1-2	TGCGCCAGCAGCCTCCGGGACAGAAACTATGGCTACACCTTC	CASSLRDRNYGYTF
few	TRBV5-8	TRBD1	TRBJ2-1	TGTGCCAGCAGCACCGGGACAGGGCTCCCCTACAATGAGCAGTTCTTC	CASSTGTGLPYNEQFF
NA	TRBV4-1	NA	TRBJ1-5	TGCGCCAGCAGAAAGGGGTTTTCCCCTAATCAGCCCCAGCATTTT	CASRKGFSPNQPQHF
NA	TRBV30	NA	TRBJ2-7	TGTGCCTGGAGGGGATTTGGGGGGGGCGGAGGCGAGCAGTACTTC	CAWRGFGGGGGEQYF